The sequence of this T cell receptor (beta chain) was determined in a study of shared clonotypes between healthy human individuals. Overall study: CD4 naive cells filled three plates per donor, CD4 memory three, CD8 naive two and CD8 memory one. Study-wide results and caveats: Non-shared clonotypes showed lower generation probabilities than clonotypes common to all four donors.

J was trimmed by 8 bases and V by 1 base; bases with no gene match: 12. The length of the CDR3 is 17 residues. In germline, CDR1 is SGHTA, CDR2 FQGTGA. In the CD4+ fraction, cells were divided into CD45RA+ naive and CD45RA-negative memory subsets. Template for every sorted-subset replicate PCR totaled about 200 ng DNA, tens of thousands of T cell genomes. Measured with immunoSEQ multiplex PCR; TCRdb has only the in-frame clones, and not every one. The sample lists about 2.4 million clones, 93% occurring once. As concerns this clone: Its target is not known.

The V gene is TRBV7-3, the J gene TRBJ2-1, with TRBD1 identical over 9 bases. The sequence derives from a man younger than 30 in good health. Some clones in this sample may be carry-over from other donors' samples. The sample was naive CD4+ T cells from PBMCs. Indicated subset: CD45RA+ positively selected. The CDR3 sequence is CASSLMAGTTGGDEQFF. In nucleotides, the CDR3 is TGTGCCAGCAGCTTAATGGCGGGTACTACAGGGGGCGATGAGCAGTTCTTC.